Listed here are 21 T cell receptor beta chains from one sample, sequenced in a study of post-analysis software for immune sequencing data. Their antigens remain unidentified. Prepared libraries of TCR beta cDNA carried unique molecular identifiers. TCRdb used MiXCR to reprocess the PCR reads, holding one entry per CDR3 protein. The sample carries hundreds of thousands of distinct CDR3 sequences, roughly 50% recorded once. Study-wide results and limits: When patients were compared with controls, roughly five TRBV segments were more frequent, TRBV5-6, TRBV5-1 and TRBV20-1 among them.

Sequencing input: blood. The receptors were sampled from a girl aged 5 to 17 with multiple sclerosis.

The rearrangement links TRBV5-5 to TRBJ2-4; 12 nucleotides match TRBD1. The CDR3 consists of 16 residues. CDR1 is SGHKS, CDR2 YYEKEE, per germline (reference sequence). J gave up 13 bases and V 0 bases, and 11 bases lay outside the gene matches. In DNA form, the CDR3 reads TGTGCCAGCAGCTTGGGGGCGGGACAGGGGGCGAGAGAGCAGTACTTC. Protein product: CASSLGAGQGAREQYF.

The rearrangement links TRBV10-3 to TRBJ2-5; 9 bases map to TRBD2. This CDR3 spans 19 amino acids. Germline V lookup: CDR1 ENHRY, CDR2 SYGVKD. J lost 4 bases, V lost 0 bases, and 15 bases had no gene match. This chain's CDR3 is CAISESSTLAGRRGETQYF. In nucleotides, the CDR3 is TGTGCCATCAGTGAGTCTTCGACCCTAGCGGGAAGGAGGGGAGAGACCCAGTACTTC.

This clonotype occurred a few times. The chain has TRBV10-3 and TRBJ2-7; tentative D call: TRBD2 (5 bases). Germline V lookup: CDR1 ENHRY, CDR2 SYGVKD. Trimming shortened V by 3 bases and J by 3 bases, and 9 bases separated the two germline ends. The CDR3 is made up of 13 amino acids. DNA for the CDR3: TGTGCCATCAGTGATGAAGGGAGCTACGAGCAGTACTTC. Translation gives CAISDEGSYEQYF.

Only a few counts were recorded for this clonotype. The chain links TRBV5-1 to TRBJ2-7, with D maybe TRBD2 (6 bases). V was trimmed by 2 bases and J by 0 bases, leaving 12 bases between them. The germline CDR1 and CDR2 sequences are SGHRS and YFSETQ. The CDR3 loop spans 15 amino acids. The CDR3 nucleotides read TGCGCCAGCAGCTTCGGACAAGCGGGCTCCTACGAGCAGTACTTC. Amino acids: CASSFGQAGSYEQYF.

The V call is TRBV4-1, the J call TRBJ2-1, with 7 bases matching TRBD1. The CDR3 is 16 residues long. Trimming took 4 bases from V and 0 from J; bases not matched to a gene: 6. The V gene's germline CDR1 is MGHRA and CDR2 YSYEKL. This CDR3 reads CASSLSGQSSYNEQFF. For the CDR3, the DNA is TGCGCCAGCAGCCTTTCGGGACAGAGCTCCTACAATGAGCAGTTCTTC.

This sequence joins TRBV25-1 and TRBJ2-1, with a tentative D call TRBD2 (6 bases). Per the germline V gene, CDR1 is MGHDK and CDR2 is SYGVNS. The CDR3 covers 15 residues. The V and J ends lost 3 bases and 7 bases respectively, with 16 bases between them. This chain's CDR3 is CASSDWPGRGNEQFF. The CDR3 coding sequence is TGTGCCAGCAGTGATTGGCCGGGCCGGGGGAATGAGCAGTTCTTC.

The V gene is TRBV20-1, the J gene TRBJ2-1; 9 bases align to TRBD1. V trimming: 4 bases; J trimming: 9 bases; junction bases outside the gene matches: 10. This CDR3 comprises 14 residues. Germline CDR1 reads DFQATT; CDR2 reads SNEGSKA (reference sequence). The DNA for the CDR3 is TGCAGTGCTACCGGGACAGGGTTAATTTTTGAGCAGTTCTTC. Its translation: CSATGTGLIFEQFF.

The genes are TRBV11-1 and TRBJ2-1; TRBD2 matches 11 bases. Germline trimming cut 4 bases from V and 0 bases from J; bases unmatched to any gene: 17. Germline CDR1 is SGHAT and CDR2 is FQDESV (reference sequence). This CDR3 comprises 21 residues. The CDR3 is CASSSKKPGLAAMSSYNEQFF. CDR3 sequence (DNA): TGTGCCAGCAGCTCCAAGAAACCGGGACTAGCGGCAATGAGCTCCTACAATGAGCAGTTCTTC.

The chain uses TRBV12-3 or TRBV12-4 and TRBJ2-4, with 8 bases identical to TRBD1. With 4 bases clipped from V and 0 bases from J, the junction kept 14 bases outside the gene matches. The length of the CDR3 is 19 residues. CDR3 protein: CASSSHDRGRRLAKNIQYF. Here the CDR3 DNA reads TGTGCCAGCAGTTCGCATGACAGGGGCCGCCGTCTAGCCAAAAACATTCAGTACTTC.

The CDR3 sequence: CASSLASTSGSHEQFF. DNA for the CDR3: TGCGCCAGCAGCTTGGCCTCTACTAGCGGGAGCCATGAGCAGTTCTTC. This chain joins TRBV5-1 and TRBJ2-1, with 11 bases lining up with TRBD2. The CDR3 is 16 amino acids. Germline loops: CDR1 SGHRS, CDR2 YFSETQ. Trimming cost V 0 bases and J 8 bases; bases outside gene matches: 7.

The chain couples TRBV27 to TRBJ2-7; TRBD1 matches 7 bases. V shed 6 bases, J shed 5 bases, and the junction held 7 bases outside the gene matches. CDR1 is MNHEY, CDR2 SMNVEV, per germline (reference sequence). CDR3 length: 13 amino acids. The CDR3 nucleotides read TGTGCCAGCAGACTAAGGGGGCGCGACGAGCAGTACTTC. Its protein is CASRLRGRDEQYF.

V is TRBV5-1 and J is TRBJ1-1; D is unclear. Between the trimmed V and J ends, which lost 2 bases and 4 bases, there was a span of 12 bases. CDR1 SGHRS and CDR2 YFSETQ come from the germline V gene. This CDR3 contains 14 residues. For the CDR3, the DNA is TGCGCCAGCAGCTTCCGAGCGGGAGCCACTGAAGCTTTCTTT. Its translation is CASSFRAGATEAFF.

The chain has TRBV27 and TRBJ1-5, with unresolved D. The CDR3 length is 13 residues. V gave up 2 bases and J gave up 2 bases, with 4 bases separating them. CDR1 MNHEY and CDR2 SMNVEV come from the germline V gene (reference sequence). The CDR3 sequence is CASSLIGNQPQHF. CDR3 nucleotide sequence: TGTGCCAGCAGTTTAATCGGCAATCAGCCCCAGCATTTT.

The J gene is TRBJ2-7, the V gene TRBV6-2 or TRBV6-3, with 7 positions matching TRBD2. The CDR3 spans 12 residues. The trim removed 10 bases at V and 0 bases at J, leaving 3 bases unmatched. The germline gives CDR1 MNHEY, CDR2 SVGEGT. The DNA of the CDR3 is TGTGCCATCAGGACTAGCTCCTACGAGCAGTACTTC. Translating gives CAIRTSSYEQYF.

The genes are TRBV5-1 and TRBJ1-2, with 7 bases that match TRBD1. Germline CDR1 reads SGHRS; CDR2 reads YFSETQ. V was pared by 7 bases and J by 8 bases, with 17 bases of the junction left unmatched. This CDR3 contains 15 residues. The DNA of the CDR3 is TGCGCCAGCGCCTTAACTCCCGGGACAGTGGAGGGCTACACCTTC. Protein product: CASALTPGTVEGYTF.

V and J are TRBV7-6 and TRBJ2-1; D unresolved. CDR1 and CDR2 (germline): SGHVS, FNYEAQ. The CDR3 has 15 amino acids. V gave up 5 bases and J gave up 3 bases, with 14 bases separating them. The CDR3 bases are TGTGCCAGCAGCCCGACCTATGCAGTCTACAATGAGCAGTTCTTC. It codes for CASSPTYAVYNEQFF. The full variable domain, with the rest looked up from reference TRBV7-6 and TRBJ2-1, is GAGVSQSPRYKVTKRGQDVALRCDPISGHVSLYWYRQALGQGPEFLTYFNYEAQQDKSGLPNDRFSAERPEGSISTLTIQRTEQRDSAMYRCASSPTYAVYNEQFFGPGTRLTVL.

A single count supports this clonotype. The V call is TRBV12-3 or TRBV12-4, the J call TRBJ2-5, with D possibly being TRBD2 (7 bases). Deletions cut 2 bases from V and 5 bases from J, with 12 bases between. The CDR3 contains 14 residues. CDR3 DNA sequence: TGTGCCAGCAGTTTAAGGGGGGGCGTGGAGACCCAGTACTTC. This codes for CASSLRGGVETQYF.

The gene calls are TRBV12-3 or TRBV12-4 and TRBJ1-1; no definite D call. Trimming removed 6 bases at V and 0 bases at J, with 17 bases between. The CDR3 is 16 residues long. The CDR3 nucleotides are TGTGCCAGCAGCCAGGTTCCTCGCCCCTTGAACACTGAAGCTTTCTTT. Translated: CASSQVPRPLNTEAFF.

The sample holds many counts of this clonotype. The chain uses TRBV5-1 and TRBJ1-2; unclear D gene. The CDR3 runs to 12 residues. V lost 0 bases and J lost 3, with 3 bases in between. The germline V gene encodes CDR1 SGHRS and CDR2 YFSETQ. CDR3 in DNA: TGCGCCAGCAGCTTGGAGGACTATGGCTACACCTTC. Translated, it gives CASSLEDYGYTF.

This chain links TRBV4-1 with TRBJ1-2, with no clear D. The CDR3 runs to 12 residues. V was shortened by 5 bases and J by 6 bases, with 10 bases between the two germline ends. Per germline, CDR1 MGHRA and CDR2 YSYEKL. In nucleotides, the CDR3 is TGCGCCAGCAGCTCCTCCTATGATGGCTACACCTTC. This sequence encodes CASSSSYDGYTF.

In this sample, this clonotype turned up a few times. This chain joins TRBV29-1 and TRBJ2-5; D gene unclear. Germline V gene sequence: CDR1 SQVTM, CDR2 ANQGSEA. CDR3 length: 12 residues. Trimming pared 6 bases from V and 2 bases from J, leaving 10 bases between. CDR3 bases: TGCAGCGTGACTCTGAATCAAGAGACCCAGTACTTC. Translation: CSVTLNQETQYF. The entire variable domain, with the rest obtained from reference TRBV29-1 and TRBJ2-5, is as follows: SAVISQKPSRDICQRGTSLTIQCQVDSQVTMMFWYRQQPGQSLTLIATANQGSEATYESGFVIDKFPISRPNLTFSTLTVSNMSPEDSSIYLCSVTLNQETQYFGPGTRLLVL.